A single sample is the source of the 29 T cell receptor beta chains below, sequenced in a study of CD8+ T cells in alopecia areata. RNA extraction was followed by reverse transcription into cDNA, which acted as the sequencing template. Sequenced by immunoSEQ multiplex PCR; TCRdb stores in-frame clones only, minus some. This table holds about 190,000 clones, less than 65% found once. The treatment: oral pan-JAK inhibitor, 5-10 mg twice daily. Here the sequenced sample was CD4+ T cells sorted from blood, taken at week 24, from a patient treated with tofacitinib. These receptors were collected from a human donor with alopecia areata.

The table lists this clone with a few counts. The CDR3 nucleotides read TGCAGCGTATCTCGGGCAGATACGCAGTATTTT. This gives the protein CSVSRADTQYF. V is TRBV29-1 and J is TRBJ2-3, with D hard to call. The V end was cut by 6 bases, the J end by 4 bases, with 8 bases between. Germline V gene lookup returns CDR1 SQVTM and CDR2 ANQGSEA. The CDR3 is 11 residues long.

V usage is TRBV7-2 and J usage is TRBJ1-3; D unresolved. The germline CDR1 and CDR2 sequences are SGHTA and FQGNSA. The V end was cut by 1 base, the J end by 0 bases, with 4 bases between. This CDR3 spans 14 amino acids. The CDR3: CASSLGSSGNTIYF. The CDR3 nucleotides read TGTGCCAGCAGCTTAGGTAGCTCTGGAAACACCATATATTTT.

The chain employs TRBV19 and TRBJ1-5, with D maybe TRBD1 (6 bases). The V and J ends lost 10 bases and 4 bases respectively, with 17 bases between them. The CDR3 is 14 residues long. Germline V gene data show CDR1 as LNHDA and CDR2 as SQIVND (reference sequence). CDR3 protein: CATQDSRRNQPQHF. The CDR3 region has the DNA TGTGCCACCCAGGACAGTAGGAGGAATCAGCCCCAGCATTTT.

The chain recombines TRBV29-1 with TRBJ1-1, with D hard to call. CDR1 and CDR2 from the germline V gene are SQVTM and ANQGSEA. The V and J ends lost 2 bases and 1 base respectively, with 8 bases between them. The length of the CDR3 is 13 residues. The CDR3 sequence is CSVEWKRNTEAFF. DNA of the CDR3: TGCAGCGTTGAATGGAAGAGGAACACTGAAGCTTTCTTT.

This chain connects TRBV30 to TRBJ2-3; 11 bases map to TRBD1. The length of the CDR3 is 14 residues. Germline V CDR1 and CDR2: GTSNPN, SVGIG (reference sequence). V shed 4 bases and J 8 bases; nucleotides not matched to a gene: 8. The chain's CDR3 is CAWMDRGRPGTQYF. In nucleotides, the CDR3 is TGTGCCTGGATGGACAGGGGGCGGCCCGGTACGCAGTATTTT.

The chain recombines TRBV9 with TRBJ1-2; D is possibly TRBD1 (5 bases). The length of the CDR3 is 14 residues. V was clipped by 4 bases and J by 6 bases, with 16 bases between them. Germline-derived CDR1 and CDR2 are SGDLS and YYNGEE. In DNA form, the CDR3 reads TGTGCCAGCAGCCCCCGAGGAGAGGGGAATGGCTACACCTTC. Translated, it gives CASSPRGEGNGYTF.

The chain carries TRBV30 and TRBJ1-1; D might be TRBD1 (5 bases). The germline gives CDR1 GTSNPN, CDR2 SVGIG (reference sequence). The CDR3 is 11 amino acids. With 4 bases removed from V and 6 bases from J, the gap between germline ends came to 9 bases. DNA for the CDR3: TGTGCCTGGATCGGGGGAGCTGAAGCTTTCTTT. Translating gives CAWIGGAEAFF.

The CDR3 nucleotides read TGTGCCTGGGCCGGCAGCGGAAACACCATATATTTT. Translating gives CAWAGSGNTIYF. This chain uses TRBV30 with TRBJ1-3; no reliable D call. V lost 5 bases and J 4 bases, leaving 9 bases between the germline ends. In germline, CDR1 is GTSNPN, CDR2 SVGIG (reference sequence). This CDR3 comprises 12 residues.

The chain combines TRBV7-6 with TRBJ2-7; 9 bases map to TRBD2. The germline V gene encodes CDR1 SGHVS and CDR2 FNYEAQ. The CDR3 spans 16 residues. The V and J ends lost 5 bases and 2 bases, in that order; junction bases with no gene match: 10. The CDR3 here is CASSPKAGGTAYEQYF. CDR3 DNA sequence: TGTGCCAGCAGCCCCAAAGCGGGGGGAACCGCCTACGAGCAGTACTTC.

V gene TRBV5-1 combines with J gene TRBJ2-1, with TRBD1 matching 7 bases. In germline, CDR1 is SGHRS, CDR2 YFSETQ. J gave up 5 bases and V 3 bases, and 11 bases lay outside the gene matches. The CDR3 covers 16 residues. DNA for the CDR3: TGCGCCAGCAGCTACGGAACCGGGACAGTTAACAATGAGCAGTTCTTC. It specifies CASSYGTGTVNNEQFF.

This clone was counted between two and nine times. The CDR3 region has the DNA TGCAGCGGCCGACAGGGGGCCGGTGGCTACACCTTC. It translates to CSGRQGAGGYTF. The rearrangement links TRBV29-1 to TRBJ1-2; 10 bases are shared with TRBD1. Germline V gene sequence: CDR1 SQVTM, CDR2 ANQGSEA. This CDR3 region has 12 residues. The V gene end was trimmed by 7 bases and the J gene end by 7 bases; junction bases not matched to a gene: 6.

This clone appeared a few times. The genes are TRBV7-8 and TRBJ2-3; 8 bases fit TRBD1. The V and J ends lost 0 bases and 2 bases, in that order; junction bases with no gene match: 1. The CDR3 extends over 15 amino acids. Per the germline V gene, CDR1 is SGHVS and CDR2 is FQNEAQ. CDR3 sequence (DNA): TGTGCCAGCAGCTTAGCGCAGGGGGCCACAGATACGCAGTATTTT. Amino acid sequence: CASSLAQGATDTQYF.

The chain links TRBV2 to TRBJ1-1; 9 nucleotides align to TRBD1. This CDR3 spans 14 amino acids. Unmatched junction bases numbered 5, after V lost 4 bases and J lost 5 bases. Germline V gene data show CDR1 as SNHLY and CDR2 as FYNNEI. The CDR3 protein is CASSVRQGETEAFF. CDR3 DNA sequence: TGTGCCAGCAGTGTTCGACAGGGGGAAACTGAAGCTTTCTTT.

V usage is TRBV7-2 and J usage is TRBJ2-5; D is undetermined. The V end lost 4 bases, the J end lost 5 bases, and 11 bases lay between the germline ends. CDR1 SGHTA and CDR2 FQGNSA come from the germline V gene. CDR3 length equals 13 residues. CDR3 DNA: TGTGCCAGCAGCTACTACGTCCGTGAGACCCAGTACTTC. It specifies CASSYYVRETQYF.

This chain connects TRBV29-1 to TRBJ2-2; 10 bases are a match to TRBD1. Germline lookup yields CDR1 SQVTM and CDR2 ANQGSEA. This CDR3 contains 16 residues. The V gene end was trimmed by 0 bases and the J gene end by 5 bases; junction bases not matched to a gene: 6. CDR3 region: CSVEDGDRGLTGELFF. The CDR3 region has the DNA TGCAGCGTTGAAGATGGGGACAGGGGTTTAACCGGGGAGCTGTTTTTT.

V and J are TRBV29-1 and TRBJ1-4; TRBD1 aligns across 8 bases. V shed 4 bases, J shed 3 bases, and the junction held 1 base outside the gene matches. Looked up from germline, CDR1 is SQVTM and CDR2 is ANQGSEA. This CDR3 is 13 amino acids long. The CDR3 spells CSVGGQANEKLFF. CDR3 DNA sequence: TGCAGCGTTGGGGGACAGGCTAATGAAAAACTGTTTTTT. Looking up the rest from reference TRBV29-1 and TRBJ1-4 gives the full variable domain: SAVISQKPSRDICQRGTSLTIQCQVDSQVTMMFWYRQQPGQSLTLIATANQGSEATYESGFVIDKFPISRPNLTFSTLTVSNMSPEDSSIYLCSVGGQANEKLFFGSGTQLSVL.

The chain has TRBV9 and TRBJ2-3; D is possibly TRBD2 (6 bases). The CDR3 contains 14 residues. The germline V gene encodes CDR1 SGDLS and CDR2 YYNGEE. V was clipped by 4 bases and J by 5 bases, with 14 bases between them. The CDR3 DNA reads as TGTGCCAGCAGCCCAAGGAGGGCCGGAGATACGCAGTATTTT. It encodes CASSPRRAGDTQYF.

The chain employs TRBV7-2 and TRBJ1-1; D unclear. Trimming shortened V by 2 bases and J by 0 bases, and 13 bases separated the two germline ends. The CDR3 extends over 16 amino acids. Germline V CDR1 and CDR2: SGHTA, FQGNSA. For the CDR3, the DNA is TGTGCCAGCAGCTTATCAACGACCTTCATGAACACTGAAGCTTTCTTT. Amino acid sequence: CASSLSTTFMNTEAFF. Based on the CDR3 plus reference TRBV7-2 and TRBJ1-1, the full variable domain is GAGVSQSPSNKVTEKGKDVELRCDPISGHTALYWYRQSLGQGLEFLIYFQGNSAPDKSGLPSDRFSAERTGGSVSTLTIQRTQQEDSAVYLCASSLSTTFMNTEAFFGQGTRLTVV.

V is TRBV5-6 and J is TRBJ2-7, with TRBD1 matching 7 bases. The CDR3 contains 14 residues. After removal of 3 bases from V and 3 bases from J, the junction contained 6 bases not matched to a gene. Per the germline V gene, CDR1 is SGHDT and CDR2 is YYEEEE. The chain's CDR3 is CASSSWDSNYEQYF. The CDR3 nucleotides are TGTGCCAGCAGCTCCTGGGACAGTAACTACGAGCAGTACTTC. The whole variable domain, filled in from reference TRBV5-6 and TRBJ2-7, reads DAGVTQSPTHLIKTRGQQVTLRCSPKSGHDTVSWYQQALGQGPQFIFQYYEEEERQRGNFPDRFSGHQFPNYSSELNVNALLLGDSALYLCASSSWDSNYEQYFGPGTRLTVT.

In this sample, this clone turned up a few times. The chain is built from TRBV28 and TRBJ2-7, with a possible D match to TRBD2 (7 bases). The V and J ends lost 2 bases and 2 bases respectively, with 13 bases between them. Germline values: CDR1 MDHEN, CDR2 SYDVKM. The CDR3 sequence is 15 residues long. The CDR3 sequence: CASSLAGAPTYEQYF. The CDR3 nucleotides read TGTGCCAGCAGTTTAGCGGGGGCGCCCACCTACGAGCAGTACTTC.

The DNA for the CDR3 is TGTGCCAGCAGCATGTGGGGCGATACGCAGTATTTT. Encoded protein: CASSMWGDTQYF. This sequence joins TRBV25-1 and TRBJ2-3; a possible D gene is TRBD1 (5 bases). CDR3 size: 12 residues. Germline values: CDR1 MGHDK, CDR2 SYGVNS. With 6 bases removed from V and 6 bases from J, the gap between germline ends came to 10 bases.

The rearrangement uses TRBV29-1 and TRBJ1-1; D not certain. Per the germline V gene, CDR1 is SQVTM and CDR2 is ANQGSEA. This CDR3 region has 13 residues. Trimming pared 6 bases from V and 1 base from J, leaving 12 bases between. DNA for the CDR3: TGCAGCGTCGAACGTAAACAGAACACTGAAGCTTTCTTT. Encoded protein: CSVERKQNTEAFF.

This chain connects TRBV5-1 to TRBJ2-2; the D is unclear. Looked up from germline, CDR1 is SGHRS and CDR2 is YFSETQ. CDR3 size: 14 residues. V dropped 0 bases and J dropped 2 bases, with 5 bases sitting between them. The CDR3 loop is CASSLEPNTGELFF. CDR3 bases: TGCGCCAGCAGCTTGGAACCCAACACCGGGGAGCTGTTTTTT.

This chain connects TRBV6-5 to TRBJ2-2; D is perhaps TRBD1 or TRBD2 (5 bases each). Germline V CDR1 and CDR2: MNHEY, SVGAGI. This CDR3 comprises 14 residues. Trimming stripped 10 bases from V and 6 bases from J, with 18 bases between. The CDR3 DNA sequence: TGTGCCACCCACGATGGGACCAGAGCCGGGGAGCTGTTTTTT. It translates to CATHDGTRAGELFF.

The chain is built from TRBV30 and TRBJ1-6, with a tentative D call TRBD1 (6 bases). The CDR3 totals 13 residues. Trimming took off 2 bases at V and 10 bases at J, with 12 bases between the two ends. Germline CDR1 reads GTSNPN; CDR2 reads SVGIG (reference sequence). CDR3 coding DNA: TGTGCCTGGAGTCTCGGGGGCGGATCACCCCTCCACTTT. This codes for CAWSLGGGSPLHF.

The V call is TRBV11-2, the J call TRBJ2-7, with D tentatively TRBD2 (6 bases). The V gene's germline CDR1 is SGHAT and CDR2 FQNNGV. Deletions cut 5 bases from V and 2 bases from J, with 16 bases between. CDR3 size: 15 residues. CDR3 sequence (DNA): TGTGCCAGCAGCCCGTCCCGGGACTCGGCCTACGAGCAGTACTTC. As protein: CASSPSRDSAYEQYF.

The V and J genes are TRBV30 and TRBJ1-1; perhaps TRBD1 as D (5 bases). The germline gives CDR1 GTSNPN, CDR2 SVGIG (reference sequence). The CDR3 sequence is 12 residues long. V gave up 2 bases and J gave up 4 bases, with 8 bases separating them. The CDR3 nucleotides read TGTGCCTGGAGTTGGGGGGGCACTGAAGCTTTCTTT. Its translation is CAWSWGGTEAFF.

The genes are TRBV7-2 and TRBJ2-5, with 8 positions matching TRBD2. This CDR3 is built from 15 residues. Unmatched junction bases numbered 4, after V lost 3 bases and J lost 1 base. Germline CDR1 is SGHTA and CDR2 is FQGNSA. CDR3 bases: TGTGCCAGCAGCTTGAAGCGGGGGCTCCAAGAGACCCAGTACTTC. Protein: CASSLKRGLQETQYF.

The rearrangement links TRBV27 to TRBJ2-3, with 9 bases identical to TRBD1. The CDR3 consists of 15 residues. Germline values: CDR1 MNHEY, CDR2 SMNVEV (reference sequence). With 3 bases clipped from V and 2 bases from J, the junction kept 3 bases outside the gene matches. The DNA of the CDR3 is TGTGCCAGCAGTTTTTACAGGGGGCCCACAGATACGCAGTATTTT. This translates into CASSFYRGPTDTQYF.